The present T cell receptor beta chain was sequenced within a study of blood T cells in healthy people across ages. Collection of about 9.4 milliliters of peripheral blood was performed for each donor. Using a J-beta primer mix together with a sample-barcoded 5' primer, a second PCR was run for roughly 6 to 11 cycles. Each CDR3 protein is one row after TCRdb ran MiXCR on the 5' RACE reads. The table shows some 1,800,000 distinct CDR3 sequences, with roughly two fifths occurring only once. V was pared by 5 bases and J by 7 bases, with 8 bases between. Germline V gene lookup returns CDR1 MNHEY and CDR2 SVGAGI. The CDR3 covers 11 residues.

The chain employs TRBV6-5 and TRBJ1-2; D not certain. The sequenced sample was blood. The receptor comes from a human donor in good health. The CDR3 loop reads CASSDLAGYTF. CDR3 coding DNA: TGTGCCAGCAGTGACCTGGCTGGCTACACCTTC.